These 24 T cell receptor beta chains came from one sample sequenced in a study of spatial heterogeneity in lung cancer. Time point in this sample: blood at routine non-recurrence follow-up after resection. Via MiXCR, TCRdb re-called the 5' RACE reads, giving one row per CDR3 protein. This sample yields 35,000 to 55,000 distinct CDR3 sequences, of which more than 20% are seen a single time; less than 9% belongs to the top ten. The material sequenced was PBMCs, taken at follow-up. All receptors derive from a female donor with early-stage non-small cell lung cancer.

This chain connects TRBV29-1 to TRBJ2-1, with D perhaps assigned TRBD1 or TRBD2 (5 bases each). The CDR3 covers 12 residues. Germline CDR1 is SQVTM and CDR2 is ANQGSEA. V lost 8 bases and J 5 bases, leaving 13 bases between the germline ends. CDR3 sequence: CSLRGPDNEQFF. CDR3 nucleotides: TGCAGCCTCCGGGGCCCAGACAATGAGCAGTTCTTC.

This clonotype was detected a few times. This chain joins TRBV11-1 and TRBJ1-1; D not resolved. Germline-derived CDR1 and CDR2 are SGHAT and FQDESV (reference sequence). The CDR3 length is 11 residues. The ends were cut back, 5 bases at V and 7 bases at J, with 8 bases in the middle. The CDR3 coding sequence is TGTGCCAGCAGCGTGGTCGATGAAGCTTTCTTT. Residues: CASSVVDEAFF.

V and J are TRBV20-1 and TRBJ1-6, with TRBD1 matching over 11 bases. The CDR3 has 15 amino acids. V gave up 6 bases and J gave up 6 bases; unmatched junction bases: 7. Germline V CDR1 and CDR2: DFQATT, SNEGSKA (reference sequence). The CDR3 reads CSAPDRGLINSPLHF. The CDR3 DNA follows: TGCAGTGCCCCGGACAGGGGGCTGATTAATTCACCCCTCCACTTT.

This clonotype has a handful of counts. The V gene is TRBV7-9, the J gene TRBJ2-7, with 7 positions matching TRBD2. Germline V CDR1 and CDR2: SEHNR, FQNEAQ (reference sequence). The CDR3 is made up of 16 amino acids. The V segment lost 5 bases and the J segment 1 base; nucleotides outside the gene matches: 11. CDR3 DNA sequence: TGTGCCAGCAGCCCACCGGGGGTCGGGGGGTCCTACGAGCAGTACTTC. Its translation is CASSPPGVGGSYEQYF.

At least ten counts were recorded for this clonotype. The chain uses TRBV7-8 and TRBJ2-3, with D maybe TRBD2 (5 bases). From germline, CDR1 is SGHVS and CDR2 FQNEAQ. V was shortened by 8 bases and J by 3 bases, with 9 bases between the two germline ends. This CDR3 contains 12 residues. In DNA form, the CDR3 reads TGTGCCAGCCGGGGTCGGACAGATACGCAGTATTTT. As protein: CASRGRTDTQYF. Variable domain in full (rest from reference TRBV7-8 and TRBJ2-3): GAGVSQSPRYKVAKRGQDVALRCDPISGHVSLFWYQQALGQGPEFLTYFQNEAQLDKSGLPSDRFFAERPEGSVSTLKIQRTQQEDSAVYLCASRGRTDTQYFGPGTRLTVL.

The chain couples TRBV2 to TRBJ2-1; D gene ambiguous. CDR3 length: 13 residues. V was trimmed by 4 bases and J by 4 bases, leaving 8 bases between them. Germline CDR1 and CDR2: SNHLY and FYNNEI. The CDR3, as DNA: TGTGCCAGCAGTGTTGCGGAATACAATGAGCAGTTCTTC. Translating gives CASSVAEYNEQFF.

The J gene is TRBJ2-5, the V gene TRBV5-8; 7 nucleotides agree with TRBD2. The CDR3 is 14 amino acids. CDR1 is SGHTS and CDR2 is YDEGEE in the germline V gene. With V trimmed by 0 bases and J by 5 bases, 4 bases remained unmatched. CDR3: CASSLDVSGETQYF. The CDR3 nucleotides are TGTGCCAGCAGCTTGGATGTTAGCGGGGAGACCCAGTACTTC.

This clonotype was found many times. The CDR3 DNA reads TGTGCCAGCAGCAGAGGGACGGGTAGTCACGGGGAGCTGTTTTTT. It yields the protein CASSRGTGSHGELFF. J is TRBJ2-2 and V is TRBV5-6, with D perhaps given as TRBD1 or TRBD2 (5 bases each). Trimming took 4 bases from V and 7 from J, leaving 17 bases between them. Germline values: CDR1 SGHDT, CDR2 YYEEEE. The CDR3 extends over 15 amino acids.

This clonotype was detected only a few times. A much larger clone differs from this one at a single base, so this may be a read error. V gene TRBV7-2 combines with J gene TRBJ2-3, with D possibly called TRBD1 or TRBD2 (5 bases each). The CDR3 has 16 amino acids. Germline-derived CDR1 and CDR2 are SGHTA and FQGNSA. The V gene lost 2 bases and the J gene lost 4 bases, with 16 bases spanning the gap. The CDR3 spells CASSLLGGVGPDTQYF. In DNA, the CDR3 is TGTGCCAGCAGCTTACTTGGGGGAGTGGGCCCAGATACGCAGTATTTT.

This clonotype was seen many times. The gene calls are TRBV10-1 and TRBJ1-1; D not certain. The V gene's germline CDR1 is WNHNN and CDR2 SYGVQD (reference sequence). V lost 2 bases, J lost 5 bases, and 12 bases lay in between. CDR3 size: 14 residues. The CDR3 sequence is CASSEVPGGTEAFF. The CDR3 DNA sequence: TGCGCCAGCAGTGAGGTCCCCGGAGGAACTGAAGCTTTCTTT.

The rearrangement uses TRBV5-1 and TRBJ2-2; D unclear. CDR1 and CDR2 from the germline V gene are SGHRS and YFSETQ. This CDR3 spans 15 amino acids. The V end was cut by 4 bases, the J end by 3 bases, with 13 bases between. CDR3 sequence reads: CASSPRAEYTGELFF. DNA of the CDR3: TGCGCCAGCAGCCCTCGGGCAGAGTACACCGGGGAGCTGTTTTTT.

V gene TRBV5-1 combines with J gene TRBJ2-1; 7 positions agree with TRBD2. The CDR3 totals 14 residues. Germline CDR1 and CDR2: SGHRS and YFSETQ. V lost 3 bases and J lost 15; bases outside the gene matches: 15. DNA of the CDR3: TGCGCCAGCAGCTGGACCGGGACTACCTCTGTAGTGTTCTTC. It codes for CASSWTGTTSVVFF. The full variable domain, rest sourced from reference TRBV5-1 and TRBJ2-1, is KAGVTQTPRYLIKTRGQQVTLSCSPISGHRSVSWYQQTPGQGLQFLFEYFSETQRNKGNFPGRFSGRQFSNSRSEMNVSTLELGDSALYLCASSWTGTTSVVFFGPGTRLTVL.

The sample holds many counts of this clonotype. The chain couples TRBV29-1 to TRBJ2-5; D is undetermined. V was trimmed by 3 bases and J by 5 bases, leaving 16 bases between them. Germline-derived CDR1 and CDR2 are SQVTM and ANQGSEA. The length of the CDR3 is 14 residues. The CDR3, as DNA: TGCAGCGTTGATATCTCCTCCGCTGGGGAGACCCAGTACTTC. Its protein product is CSVDISSAGETQYF.

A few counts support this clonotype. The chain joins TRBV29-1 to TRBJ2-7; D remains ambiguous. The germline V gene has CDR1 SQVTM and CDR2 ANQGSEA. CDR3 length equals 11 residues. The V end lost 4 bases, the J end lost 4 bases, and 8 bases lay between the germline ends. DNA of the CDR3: TGCAGCGTTGTTCGGTCTTACGAGCAGTACTTC. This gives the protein CSVVRSYEQYF.

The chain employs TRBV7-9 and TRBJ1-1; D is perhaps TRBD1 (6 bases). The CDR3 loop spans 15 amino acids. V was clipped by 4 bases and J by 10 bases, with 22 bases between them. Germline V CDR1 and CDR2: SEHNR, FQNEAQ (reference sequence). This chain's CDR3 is CASSSLRGAATGAFF. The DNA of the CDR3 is TGTGCCAGCAGCTCACTCCGGGGGGCGGCTACCGGAGCTTTCTTT.

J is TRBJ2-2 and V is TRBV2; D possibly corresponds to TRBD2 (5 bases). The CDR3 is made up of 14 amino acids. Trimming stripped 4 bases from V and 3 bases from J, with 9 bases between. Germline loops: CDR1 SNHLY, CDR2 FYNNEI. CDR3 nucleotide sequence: TGTGCCAGCAGTGTCAGCGGTTACACCGGGGAGCTGTTTTTT. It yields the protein CASSVSGYTGELFF.

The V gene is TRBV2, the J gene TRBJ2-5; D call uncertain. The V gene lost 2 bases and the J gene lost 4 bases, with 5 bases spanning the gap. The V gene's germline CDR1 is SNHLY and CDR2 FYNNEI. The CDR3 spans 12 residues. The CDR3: CASSERRETQYF. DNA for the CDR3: TGTGCCAGCAGTGAAAGGAGAGAGACCCAGTACTTC.

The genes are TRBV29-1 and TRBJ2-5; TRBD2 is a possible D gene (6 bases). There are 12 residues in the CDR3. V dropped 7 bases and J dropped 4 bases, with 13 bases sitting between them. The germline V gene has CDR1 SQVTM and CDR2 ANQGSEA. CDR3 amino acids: CSAEGLAETQYF. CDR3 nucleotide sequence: TGCAGCGCCGAGGGACTGGCAGAGACCCAGTACTTC.

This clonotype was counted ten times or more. CDR3 sequence: CASSLAPRGARETQYF. CDR3 bases: TGTGCCAGCAGCTTAGCTCCCAGGGGGGCTAGAGAGACCCAGTACTTC. This chain joins TRBV11-2 and TRBJ2-5; tentatively, D is TRBD1 (7 bases). Trimming left V 1 base short and J 4 bases short, with 16 bases between. The CDR3 spans 16 residues. Germline CDR1 SGHAT, CDR2 FQNNGV.

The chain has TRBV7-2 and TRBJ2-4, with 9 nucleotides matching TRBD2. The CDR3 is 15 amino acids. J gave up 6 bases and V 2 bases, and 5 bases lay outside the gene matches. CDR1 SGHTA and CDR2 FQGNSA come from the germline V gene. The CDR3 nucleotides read TGTGCCAGCAGCTTAATTGCGGGAGGGGGAAACATTCAGTACTTC. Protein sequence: CASSLIAGGGNIQYF.

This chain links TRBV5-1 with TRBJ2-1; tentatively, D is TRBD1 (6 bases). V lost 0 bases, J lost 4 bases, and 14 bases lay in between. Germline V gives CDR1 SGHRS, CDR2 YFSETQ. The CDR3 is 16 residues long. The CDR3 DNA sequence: TGCGCCAGCAGCTTGGTCGGTACAGGGAGTTACAATGAGCAGTTCTTC. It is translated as CASSLVGTGSYNEQFF.

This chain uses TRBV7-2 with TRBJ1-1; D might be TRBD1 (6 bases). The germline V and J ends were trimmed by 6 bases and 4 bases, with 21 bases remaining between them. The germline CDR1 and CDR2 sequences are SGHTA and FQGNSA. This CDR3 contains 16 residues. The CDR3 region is CASSFSQLTGFTEAFF. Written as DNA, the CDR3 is TGTGCCAGCAGTTTTAGCCAGTTAACAGGGTTCACTGAAGCTTTCTTT.

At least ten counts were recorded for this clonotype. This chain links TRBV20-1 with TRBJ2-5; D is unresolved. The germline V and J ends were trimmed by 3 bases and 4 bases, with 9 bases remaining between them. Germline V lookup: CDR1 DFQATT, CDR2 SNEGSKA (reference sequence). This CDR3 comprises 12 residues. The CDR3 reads CSASVRLETQYF. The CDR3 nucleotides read TGCAGTGCTAGTGTCAGGTTAGAGACCCAGTACTTC.

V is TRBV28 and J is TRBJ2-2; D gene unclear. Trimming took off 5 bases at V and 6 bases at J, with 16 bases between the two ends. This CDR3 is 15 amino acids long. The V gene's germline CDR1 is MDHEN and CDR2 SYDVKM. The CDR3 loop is CASSPPLRWAGELFF. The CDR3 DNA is TGTGCCAGCAGTCCCCCTCTAAGGTGGGCCGGGGAGCTGTTTTTT.